This T cell receptor beta chain is from a study of cytomegalovirus exposure and HLA in healthy donors. Background on the study: Early on, a data release was issued that held 80 million or so unique TCRs from HLA-typed donors. Findings and caveats of the study: Overall, about 160 TCR beta chains were annotated as cytomegalovirus-associated. Clonal expansion was found to be greater in HLA-associated TCR beta chains than in equally common others in a later analysis. Being productive about 87% or about 30% of the time was typical of most TCR beta V segments in an earlier analysis.

The J segment lost 2 bases and the V segment lost 4 bases, leaving 14 bases of the junction unmatched. Germline CDR1 reads SGHNT; CDR2 reads YENEEA. The CDR3 is made up of 17 amino acids. 60 Vbeta and 13 Jbeta primers were used in PCR. TCRdb's copy holds only in-frame clones and misses some; the assay was immunoSEQ multiplex PCR. Of around 200,000 clones in the sample, 70% to 85% were seen once. In regard to this clone: Its antigen remains unidentified.

This chain joins TRBV11-3 and TRBJ2-7; 7 bases fit TRBD1. The sequenced sample was PBMCs. This receptor was obtained from a girl aged 2-10 years in good health and CMV-seropositive. The CDR3 coding sequence is TGTGCCAGCAGCTATATTTCCTGGTACAGGGGACCCTACGAGCAGTACTTC. This codes for CASSYISWYRGPYEQYF.